This TCR beta chain was found in a study of cytomegalovirus exposure and HLA in healthy donors. For the study at large: In a later analysis, the 110 or so validation repertoires were reported to have used the same platform as the 600 to 800 first-cohort repertoires. Overall study findings and caveats: The study put 150 or so TCR beta chains on its list as cytomegalovirus-associated. Subsequent analysis found a tendency for first-cohort TCR clusters to co-occur within the 120 or so validation repertoires. Using the classifier, cytomegalovirus status was reportedly diagnosed with high specificity and sensitivity.

V was cut by 5 bases and J by 8 bases, with 10 bases left in between. Per the germline V gene, CDR1 is SGHAT and CDR2 is FQNNGV. This CDR3 has 12 residues. Generated by immunoSEQ multiplex PCR, the TCRdb table keeps only in-frame clones and is missing some. The sample includes 150,000 or so clones, 70% to 90% of them seen just once. This clone was detected a few times. Its cognate antigen is unknown. The sequence was obtained from a woman in her twenties or thirties in good health and CMV-seropositive. This chain uses TRBV11-2 with TRBJ2-1; no clear D. The sequencing sample was made of PBMCs. CDR3 in DNA: TGTGCCAGCAGCCCTTTTCGGGATGAGCAGTTCTTC. Amino acids: CASSPFRDEQFF.